Shown below are 26 T cell receptor beta chains from a single sample sequenced in a study of regulatory T cells in long-lasting Graves disease. Sample time point: newly diagnosed GD, antithyroid drugs for less than 3 months. PBMC-derived RNA was used for the TCR library. iRepertoire HTBI primers and Arm-PCR of CDR3 regions built TCR beta libraries. Each CDR3 protein gets one entry after TCRdb re-called the multiplex PCR reads with MiXCR. The data contain around 420,000 distinct CDR3 sequences, 15% to 19% of them singletons. The material was peripheral blood mononuclear cells (PBMCs), obtained at new diagnosis, from a patient treated with antithyroid drugs. Receptors were obtained from a female donor with Graves disease.

This clonotype was counted ten times or more. This chain connects TRBV11-2 to TRBJ2-5; the D gene is possibly TRBD2 (6 bases). From germline, CDR1 is SGHAT and CDR2 FQNNGV. This CDR3 is built from 13 residues. V lost 7 bases and J lost 4, with 13 bases in between. CDR3 in amino acids: CASMTGGGETQYF. CDR3 sequence (DNA): TGTGCCAGCATGACCGGGGGTGGAGAGACCCAGTACTTC. The whole variable domain, filled in from reference TRBV11-2 and TRBJ2-5, reads EAGVAQSPRYKIIEKRQSVAFWCNPISGHATLYWYQQILGQGPKLLIQFQNNGVVDDSQLPKDRFSAERLKGVDSTLKIQPAKLEDSAVYLCASMTGGGETQYFGPGTRLLVL.

This clonotype was counted between two and nine times. The CDR3 protein is CAWSAGHNLYNEQFF. The CDR3 coding sequence is TGTGCCTGGAGCGCGGGACACAATTTATACAATGAGCAGTTCTTC. The chain combines TRBV30 with TRBJ2-5; either TRBD1 or TRBD2 may fit D (6 bases each). The J call may be mistaken, given a closer DNA end match to TRBJ2-1. The CDR3 contains 15 residues. Germline V gives CDR1 GTSNPN, CDR2 SVGIG (reference sequence).

In this sample, this clonotype turned up many times. J is TRBJ2-1 and V is TRBV7-2, with 10 bases that match TRBD2. Germline values: CDR1 SGHTA, CDR2 FQGNSA. The V and J ends lost 4 bases and 2 bases, in that order; junction bases with no gene match: 8. This CDR3 is built from 17 residues. Here the CDR3 DNA reads TGTGCCAGCAGCTGGGGAGCGGGAGGGAAGACCTACAATGAGCAGTTCTTC. It codes for CASSWGAGGKTYNEQFF.

In the case of this clonotype: At one of its ends the junction is not consistent with the germline gene, which may arise from a read error. This rearrangement joins TRBV5-4 to TRBJ2-7; maybe TRBD2 (5 bases). The CDR3 totals 14 residues. In germline, CDR1 is SGHNT, CDR2 YYREEE (reference sequence). CDR3 nucleotides: TGTGCCACCAGCCACGAGGGAGCCATCTACGAGCAGTACTTC. As protein: CATSHEGAIYEQYF.

This clonotype was seen ten or more times. A read error is likely, as this CDR3 ends without the conserved phenylalanine or tryptophan. Because the CDR3's place on the DNA is in doubt, the DNA is left out and the CDR3 is given as listed by TCRdb. This chain connects TRBV6-1 to TRBJ2-1; no DNA check was done on the table's D call, TRBD2. Germline CDR1 is MNHNS and CDR2 is SASEGT. A total of 11 residues make up the CDR3, ends included. Here the CDR3 reads CASSEASGVYL.

V usage is TRBV7-8 and J usage is TRBJ1-5; the match to TRBD1 covers 9 bases. The J segment lost 6 bases and the V segment lost 5 bases, leaving 8 bases of the junction unmatched. The CDR3 loop spans 15 amino acids. Germline CDR1 SGHVS, CDR2 FQNEAQ. CDR3 protein: CASSIGTGSFQPQHF. CDR3 bases: TGTGCCAGCAGCATCGGGACAGGGTCCTTTCAGCCCCAGCATTTT.

V usage is TRBV29-1 and J usage is TRBJ1-1; D might be TRBD1 (6 bases). Germline lookup yields CDR1 SQVTM and CDR2 ANQGSEA. This CDR3 contains 11 residues. Trimming took off 5 bases at V and 4 bases at J, with 8 bases between the two ends. The CDR3 spells CSVHRVTEAFF. The CDR3 DNA reads as TGCAGCGTTCACAGGGTCACTGAAGCTTTCTTT.

This clonotype was picked up one time. V usage is TRBV5-1 and J usage is TRBJ2-7, with 8 bases matching TRBD1. V was pared by 0 bases and J by 5 bases, with 1 base of the junction left unmatched. Germline V gene lookup returns CDR1 SGHRS and CDR2 YFSETQ. This CDR3 has 13 amino acids. CDR3 DNA sequence: TGCGCCAGCAGCTTGGAGACAGGGGACGAGCAGTACTTC. It codes for CASSLETGDEQYF. Full variable domain (remainder filled in from reference TRBV5-1 and TRBJ2-7): KAGVTQTPRYLIKTRGQQVTLSCSPISGHRSVSWYQQTPGQGLQFLFEYFSETQRNKGNFPGRFSGRQFSNSRSEMNVSTLELGDSALYLCASSLETGDEQYFGPGTRLTVT.

This chain connects TRBV20-1 to TRBJ2-7; the match to TRBD2 covers 8 bases. In germline, CDR1 is DFQATT, CDR2 SNEGSKA (reference sequence). Trimming removed 3 bases from V and 2 bases from J; junction bases left unmatched: 9. The CDR3 spans 15 residues. Here the CDR3 DNA reads TGCAGTGCTAGCCCCTCAGCGGGAGAACCCTACGAGCAGTACTTC. Encoded protein: CSASPSAGEPYEQYF.

The chain joins TRBV12-5 to TRBJ2-3, with a tentative D call TRBD1 (5 bases). The V end was cut by 2 bases, the J end by 4 bases, with 7 bases between. The length of the CDR3 is 13 residues. The germline V gene has CDR1 LGHNT and CDR2 FRNRAP. CDR3 sequence reads: CASGLQGPDTQYF. In DNA, the CDR3 is TGTGCTAGTGGTTTGCAGGGTCCAGATACGCAGTATTTT.

This clonotype came up many times. The final CDR3 position lacks the conserved phenylalanine or tryptophan, pointing to a likely read error. The genes are TRBV2 and TRBJ2-3; D is unclear. Per germline, CDR1 SNHLY and CDR2 FYNNEI. V dropped 5 bases and J dropped 2 bases, with 5 bases sitting between them. This CDR3 spans 12 amino acids. CDR3 coding DNA: TGTGCCAGCAGTCCCGACACAGATACGCAGTATCTT. Its translation: CASSPDTDTQYL.

This clonotype was recorded a few times. This chain links TRBV6-1 with TRBJ1-3; D is unclear. V gave up 4 bases and J gave up 0 bases, with 16 bases separating them. There are 17 residues in the CDR3. The germline V gene has CDR1 MNHNS and CDR2 SASEGT. CDR3 sequence reads: CASSGIVGSVSGNTIYF. The CDR3 nucleotides read TGTGCCAGCAGTGGGATTGTCGGGTCCGTCTCTGGAAACACCATATATTTT.

In this sample, this clonotype turned up many times. This sequence joins TRBV2 and TRBJ2-1; D possibly uses TRBD1 or TRBD2 (6 bases each). Germline-derived CDR1 and CDR2 are SNHLY and FYNNEI. The CDR3 spans 16 residues. V lost 7 bases, J lost 0 bases, and 16 bases lay in between. The CDR3 region is CASKDPGASSYNEQFF. CDR3 nucleotide sequence: TGTGCCAGCAAAGACCCGGGGGCGAGCTCCTACAATGAGCAGTTCTTC.

This chain connects TRBV28 to TRBJ2-7; D not certain. This CDR3 is built from 15 residues. V was pared by 4 bases and J by 1 base, with 14 bases between. Germline assignment: CDR1 MDHEN and CDR2 SYDVKM. The CDR3 loop is CASSSALGRSYEQYF. The CDR3 coding sequence is TGTGCCAGCAGTTCAGCCCTCGGACGGTCCTACGAGCAGTACTTC.

This clonotype was found many times. V and J are TRBV6-1 and TRBJ2-7, with 9 bases aligning to TRBD2. With 5 bases clipped from V and 2 bases from J, the junction kept 7 bases outside the gene matches. CDR1 and CDR2 (germline): MNHNS, SASEGT. This CDR3 is 15 amino acids long. The CDR3 bases are TGTGCCAGCAGTCCCGACTCTAGCGGGGCCTACGAGCAGTACTTC. It translates to CASSPDSSGAYEQYF.

This clonotype was recorded many times. The CDR3 is CASSFRTGDSPLHF. CDR3 nucleotide sequence: TGCGCCAGCAGCTTTCGGACAGGGGATTCACCCCTCCACTTT. The rearrangement links TRBV5-1 to TRBJ1-6, with 9 bases lining up with TRBD1. Germline V gene lookup returns CDR1 SGHRS and CDR2 YFSETQ. V dropped 2 bases and J dropped 8; count of bases not matched to a gene: 2. The CDR3 covers 14 residues.

This clonotype was counted many times. The V call is TRBV5-1, the J call TRBJ2-1; tentatively, D is TRBD1 (6 bases). CDR3 length: 16 amino acids. Between the trimmed V and J ends, which lost 0 bases and 3 bases, there was a span of 13 bases. Germline V gene data show CDR1 as SGHRS and CDR2 as YFSETQ. The CDR3 DNA follows: TGCGCCAGCAGCTTGGCCCAGGGGTCTGTCTACAATGAGCAGTTCTTC. It encodes CASSLAQGSVYNEQFF.

The chain employs TRBV5-1 and TRBJ2-1; 11 bases agree with TRBD2. The junction had 9 bases not matched to a gene; V was cut back by 0 bases and J by 4 bases. From germline, CDR1 is SGHRS and CDR2 YFSETQ. This CDR3 is built from 18 residues. Here the CDR3 DNA reads TGCGCCAGCAGCTTGGAGACGGGACTAGCGGAAGCTTACAATGAGCAGTTCTTC. Amino acid sequence: CASSLETGLAEAYNEQFF.

This clonotype was observed at least ten times. The rearrangement links TRBV6-1 to TRBJ1-5; D remains ambiguous. Trimming took 6 bases from V and 0 from J, leaving 6 bases between them. The germline gives CDR1 MNHNS, CDR2 SASEGT. The CDR3 extends over 13 amino acids. CDR3 DNA sequence: TGTGCCAGCAGAGACTCTAGCAATCAGCCCCAGCATTTT. It yields the protein CASRDSSNQPQHF.

The table lists this clonotype with many counts. The genes are TRBV7-9 and TRBJ2-7, with 8 positions matching TRBD2. The CDR3 loop spans 12 amino acids. Trimming cost V 5 bases and J 7 bases; bases outside gene matches: 4. Germline values: CDR1 SEHNR, CDR2 FQNEAQ (reference sequence). As DNA, the CDR3 is TGTGCCAGCAGCACCGGGGGGGATGAGCAGTACTTC. Amino acids: CASSTGGDEQYF. Variable domain in full (rest from reference TRBV7-9 and TRBJ2-7): DTGVSQNPRHKITKRGQNVTFRCDPISEHNRLYWYRQTLGQGPEFLTYFQNEAQLEKSRLLSDRFSAERPKGSFSTLEIQRTEQGDSAMYLCASSTGGDEQYFGPGTRLTVT.

About this clonotype: A much larger clone differs from this one at a single base, so this may be a read error. The chain couples TRBV3-1 to TRBJ1-2; D remains unclear. CDR1 and CDR2 from the germline V gene are LGHDT and YNNKEL (reference sequence). The CDR3 length is 14 residues. Trimming cost V 0 bases and J 7 bases, with 12 bases left between them. CDR3 amino acids: CASSQDLRGLGYTF. Here the CDR3 DNA reads TGTGCCAGCAGCCAAGATCTGCGCGGCCTTGGCTACACCTTC.

The table lists this clonotype with many counts. The chain recombines TRBV6-5 with TRBJ1-1; D not resolved. The germline V and J ends were trimmed by 3 bases and 3 bases, with 8 bases remaining between them. From germline, CDR1 is MNHEY and CDR2 SVGAGI. This CDR3 region has 13 residues. The CDR3 here is CASSYGFDTEAFF. The DNA of the CDR3 is TGTGCCAGCAGTTATGGTTTCGACACTGAAGCTTTCTTT.

This clonotype showed up just a few times. The genes are TRBV27 and TRBJ1-6, with D possibly being TRBD1 (6 bases). In germline, CDR1 is MNHEY, CDR2 SMNVEV (reference sequence). V was cut by 6 bases and J by 4 bases, with 10 bases left in between. The CDR3 consists of 14 residues. CDR3 coding DNA: TGTGCCAGCAGCCTAGGGGGTTATAATTCACCCCTCCACTTT. As protein: CASSLGGYNSPLHF.

This clonotype showed up many times. The chain joins TRBV24-1 to TRBJ2-1; a weak D match, TRBD1 (6 bases). From germline, CDR1 is KGHDR and CDR2 SFDVKD. This CDR3 comprises 15 residues. The V gene lost 0 bases and the J gene lost 6 bases, with 11 bases spanning the gap. The CDR3 coding sequence is TGTGCCACCAGTGATTTGGGACAGAGACTCAATGAGCAGTTCTTC. Translated: CATSDLGQRLNEQFF.

This clonotype occurred many times. V usage is TRBV19 and J usage is TRBJ2-2; D is uncertain. The CDR3 is made up of 16 amino acids. Germline V gene lookup returns CDR1 LNHDA and CDR2 SQIVND (reference sequence). Trimming pared 0 bases from V and 6 bases from J, leaving 14 bases between. The CDR3 DNA reads as TGTGCCAGTAGTATAGATCTGGGAAGCCTTCCCGGGGAGCTGTTTTTT. This translates into CASSIDLGSLPGELFF.

This clonotype was seen repeatedly, ten times or more. The CDR3 DNA is TGTGCTAGTGCTTCGGGGGCAGGAGGGTCAACTAATGAAAAACTGTTTTTT. Translated, it gives CASASGAGGSTNEKLFF. The rearrangement uses TRBV12-5 and TRBJ1-4, with D maybe TRBD1 (6 bases). The germline V gene encodes CDR1 LGHNT and CDR2 FRNRAP. This CDR3 is 17 amino acids long. Trimming cost V 7 bases and J 0 bases, with 18 bases left between them.